The 10 T cell receptor beta chains below all came from one sample that was sequenced in a study of T cells in Graves' hyperthyroidism and ophthalmopathy. The investigators amplified TCR beta CDR3 regions from RNA transcripts. Carried out on the TCR CDR3, a first-round RT-PCR used the HTBI primer set. TCRdb re-called the multiplex PCR reads through MiXCR, storing one row per CDR3 protein. The repertoire holds hundreds of thousands of distinct CDR3 sequences, with 16% as singletons. What was sequenced was blood. The receptors were gathered from a young woman with Graves' hyperthyroidism.

A few counts support this clonotype. This chain links TRBV5-8 with TRBJ1-6; D not certain. This CDR3 is 15 amino acids long. V lost 2 bases and J 6 bases, leaving 12 bases between the germline ends. CDR1 SGHTS and CDR2 YDEGEE come from the germline V gene. The DNA of the CDR3 is TGTGCCAGCAGCTTCGGGCGGACCGTTAATTCACCCCTCCACTTT. It is translated as CASSFGRTVNSPLHF.

Remarks on this clonotype: One end of the junction varies from germline; a read error may be responsible. The chain joins TRBV20-1 to TRBJ2-5; TRBD2 aligns across 10 bases. The CDR3 is made up of 14 amino acids. CDR1 and CDR2 (germline): DFQATT, SNEGSKA (reference sequence). The CDR3 nucleotides read TGCAGTGCCGAACAGCGGGAGGGCCAAAAGACCCAGTACTTC. Protein sequence: CSAEQREGQKTQYF.

This clonotype was recorded a few times. V is TRBV19 and J is TRBJ2-1, with D possibly matching TRBD1 (8 bases). The CDR3 length is 16 residues. Per the germline V gene, CDR1 is LNHDA and CDR2 is SQIVND (reference sequence). Trimming removed 5 bases from V and 6 bases from J, with 20 bases in between. CDR3 in amino acids: CASSPHEQGGVNEQFF. Here the CDR3 DNA reads TGTGCCAGTAGTCCCCATGAACAGGGGGGGGTCAATGAGCAGTTCTTC. Full variable domain (remainder filled in from reference TRBV19 and TRBJ2-1): DGGITQSPKYLFRKEGQNVTLSCEQNLNHDAMYWYRQDPGQGLRLIYYSQIVNDFQKGDIAEGYSVSREKKESFPLTVTSAQKNPTAFYLCASSPHEQGGVNEQFFGPGTRLTVL.

This clonotype was seen a few times. The rearrangement links TRBV30 to TRBJ2-7; possible D gene TRBD2, 6 bases. The V end lost 4 bases, the J end lost 0 bases, and 16 bases lay between the germline ends. The CDR3 contains 15 residues. Germline values: CDR1 GTSNPN, CDR2 SVGIG (reference sequence). The CDR3 spells CAWNIGTVSSYEQYF. CDR3 sequence (DNA): TGTGCCTGGAATATTGGGACTGTTAGCTCCTACGAGCAGTACTTC.

Comments on this clonotype: A junction end diverges from the germline sequence, so it may reflect a read error. The chain uses TRBV7-2 and TRBJ2-1, with TRBD2 as a possible D gene (6 bases). The V gene's germline CDR1 is SGHTA and CDR2 FQGNSA. This CDR3 is 15 amino acids long. In DNA, the CDR3 is TGTGCCAGCAGCTCGACTAGTCGATCCTACAATGAGCATTTCTTC. Amino acids: CASSSTSRSYNEHFF.

The V call is TRBV7-3, the J call TRBJ2-7; the D is unclear. CDR1 and CDR2 from the germline V gene are SGHTA and FQGTGA. V was trimmed by 5 bases and J by 8 bases, leaving 16 bases between them. This CDR3 is 13 amino acids long. CDR3 amino acids: CASSPGPSSQQYF. The CDR3, as DNA: TGTGCCAGCAGCCCAGGTCCTTCTTCCCAGCAGTACTTC.

This clonotype has just a few counts. The V and J genes are TRBV6-1 and TRBJ1-1; tentative D call: TRBD1 (5 bases). The germline gives CDR1 MNHNS, CDR2 SASEGT. This CDR3 is built from 16 residues. V was cut by 7 bases and J by 5 bases, with 23 bases left in between. CDR3 nucleotide sequence: TGTGCCAGCACTCCCGCCCGACGGGGCGCTTGGACTGAAGCTTTCTTT. Translating gives CASTPARRGAWTEAFF.

This clonotype was counted only a few times. The chain links TRBV6-1 to TRBJ2-7; the D gene is possibly TRBD1 (6 bases). This CDR3 has 15 amino acids. Trimming cost V 2 bases and J 2 bases, with 13 bases left between them. Germline loops: CDR1 MNHNS, CDR2 SASEGT. The CDR3 DNA is TGTGCCAGCAGTGAATTCGCAGGGGTTGCCTACGAGCAGTACTTC. Protein sequence: CASSEFAGVAYEQYF.

Here the CDR3 reads CASSPYTMETGGTEAFF. The CDR3 bases are TGTGCCAGCAGTCCTTACACCATGGAGACAGGGGGCACTGAAGCTTTCTTT. The V and J genes are TRBV6-1 and TRBJ1-1, with 9 bases that match TRBD1. V shed 5 bases, J shed 4 bases, and the junction held 14 bases outside the gene matches. The CDR3 runs 17 residues. Germline CDR1 reads MNHNS; CDR2 reads SASEGT.

The chain employs TRBV15 and TRBJ2-7, with 10 bases aligning to TRBD1. The V gene's germline CDR1 is LNHNV and CDR2 YYDKDF (reference sequence). Trimming at V came to 5 bases and at J to 6 bases, leaving 13 bases not matched to a gene. The length of the CDR3 is 16 residues. The CDR3: CATSGGKTGGECEQYF. Written as DNA, the CDR3 is TGTGCCACCAGCGGGGGGAAGACAGGGGGCGAGTGCGAGCAGTACTTC.